This TCR beta chain originates from a study of shared clonotypes between healthy human individuals. The assay used deep level. Profiling relied on immunoSEQ multiplex PCR, and the TCRdb table lists in-frame clones only, not all of them. The sample shows some 2.1 million clones, about 95% of them seen only once. This clone has more than one count but fewer than ten. This receptor was identified in a man aged 18 to 30 in good health. Source material: naive CD4+ T cells sorted from blood. Subset specified: CD45RA+ positively selected.

CDR3 DNA: TGTGCCAGCAGCCGACAGGTTCCTGATTCACCCCTCCACTTT. Its protein is CASSRQVPDSPLHF. The chain links TRBV7-8 to TRBJ1-6; TRBD1 might be the D (6 bases). CDR3 size: 14 residues. The germline CDR1 and CDR2 sequences are SGHVS and FQNEAQ. Trimming removed 5 bases at V and 8 bases at J, with 13 bases between.